The subject of this entry is one T cell receptor beta chain. The sample belongs to a study of blood T cell repertoires in COVID-19. Study overall: The study drew acute and convalescent COVID-19 samples from the United States, Italy and Spain. T cells, B-cell-depleted T cells, or PBMCs provided the cDNA or gDNA that served as material.

Authors' methods: Amplification from reference gene primers served as the basis for estimated nucleated cell counts. Libraries were prepared by immunoSEQ multiplex PCR; TCRdb keeps only in-frame clonotypes and omits some of them. D and trimming come from the DNA, and the V and J calls and clone size come from that table. This table has about 93,000 clones, around four fifths appearing once. The CDR3 is 13 amino acids. Germline V gene lookup returns CDR1 LGHDT and CDR2 YNNKEL (reference sequence). V lost 2 bases to trimming and J lost 0 bases, with 5 bases between them. This TCR derives from a human donor in a cohort sampled during active COVID-19. Input material: peripheral blood. The chain recombines TRBV3-1 (or the pseudogene TRBV3-2) with TRBJ2-7, with D unclear. The CDR3 is CASSQRGSYEQYF. In DNA form, the CDR3 reads TGTGCCAGCAGCCAACGCGGCTCCTACGAGCAGTACTTC.